The 21 T cell receptor beta chains reported below all come from one sample, sequenced in a study of human T cells and chemical hapten exposure. As for time point: patch test 1, 2 weeks after DPC sensitization. As to treatment: therapeutic diphenylcyclopropenone sensitization with weekly scalp DPC. TCRdb independently ran MiXCR on the RACE reads; one entry per CDR3 protein. The sample holds 380,000 or so distinct CDR3 sequences, nearly 5% seen once. The starting material was whole blood, obtained in connection with sensitization to the hapten diphenylcyclopropenone (DPC). The receptors here all came from a woman in her forties or fifties with alopecia areata. Some clones in this sample may be carry-over from other donors' samples.

This clonotype has a count of ten or more. The CDR3 loop is CASSGRYREAFF. CDR3 nucleotide sequence: TGTGCCAGCAGCGGTAGATACAGGGAAGCTTTCTTT. The chain carries TRBV9 and TRBJ1-1, with D maybe TRBD1 (5 bases). V dropped 3 bases and J dropped 8 bases, with 11 bases sitting between them. Germline V gene sequence: CDR1 SGDLS, CDR2 YYNGEE. The CDR3 runs to 12 residues.

This chain uses TRBV7-2 with TRBJ2-3; D gene unclear. Trimming took 5 bases from V and 6 from J, leaving 12 bases between them. The CDR3 runs to 13 residues. CDR1 and CDR2 (germline): SGHTA, FQGNSA. CDR3 bases: TGTGCCAGCAGCCCCGACTTGGGGGATACGCAGTATTTT. It yields the protein CASSPDLGDTQYF.

This clonotype showed up many times. V and J are TRBV7-2 and TRBJ1-5, with no clear D. The germline V gene has CDR1 SGHTA and CDR2 FQGNSA. CDR3 size: 15 residues. V shed 1 base and J shed 7 bases, with 14 bases lying between them. CDR3 nucleotide sequence: TGTGCCAGCAGCTTAGTACGGGAGCCCGGCCAGCCCCAGCATTTT. Its protein is CASSLVREPGQPQHF.

This clonotype was observed a few times. This chain joins TRBV4-1 and TRBJ2-7, with TRBD2 as a possible D gene (6 bases). Germline CDR1 is MGHRA and CDR2 is YSYEKL. The CDR3 covers 14 residues. V dropped 4 bases and J dropped 1 base, with 11 bases sitting between them. The CDR3 reads CASSRGTESYEQYF. The CDR3 bases are TGCGCCAGCAGCCGCGGGACGGAATCCTACGAGCAGTACTTC.

Many counts were recorded for this clonotype. The genes are TRBV20-1 and TRBJ1-6; no clear D gene. The germline V gene encodes CDR1 DFQATT and CDR2 SNEGSKA (reference sequence). The CDR3 covers 15 residues. Trimming took off 3 bases at V and 1 base at J, with 10 bases between the two ends. This CDR3 reads CSASPPGSYNSPLHF. As DNA, the CDR3 is TGCAGTGCTAGCCCCCCCGGGTCCTATAATTCACCCCTCCACTTT.

This clonotype was counted at least ten times. This rearrangement joins TRBV28 to TRBJ1-4, with TRBD1 matching over 10 bases. This CDR3 spans 14 amino acids. After removal of 2 bases from V and 8 bases from J, the junction contained 2 bases not matched to a gene. Germline CDR1 MDHEN, CDR2 SYDVKM. The CDR3 DNA reads TGTGCCAGCAGTTTAGGGGGACAGGGGGAAAAACTGTTTTTT. This encodes CASSLGGQGEKLFF.

V and J are TRBV20-1 and TRBJ1-4; no clear D gene. V lost 1 base, J lost 12 bases, and 6 bases lay in between. The CDR3 has 10 residues. Germline CDR1 DFQATT, CDR2 SNEGSKA (reference sequence). CDR3 loop: CSARAEELFF. The CDR3 nucleotides read TGCAGTGCTAGAGCCGAGGAACTGTTTTTT.

At least ten counts were recorded for this clonotype. V gene TRBV28 combines with J gene TRBJ1-4, with 8 bases that match TRBD1. This CDR3 comprises 14 residues. The germline CDR1 and CDR2 sequences are MDHEN and SYDVKM. The V segment lost 2 bases and the J segment 8 bases; nucleotides outside the gene matches: 4. The CDR3 DNA is TGTGCCAGCAGTTTAAGCGGACAGGGCGAAAAACTGTTTTTT. This codes for CASSLSGQGEKLFF.

The table lists this clonotype with many counts. The chain recombines TRBV7-8 with TRBJ2-3, with D hard to call. The CDR3 runs 14 residues. Between the trimmed V and J ends, which lost 2 bases and 0 bases, there was a span of 6 bases. Germline lookup yields CDR1 SGHVS and CDR2 FQNEAQ. The CDR3 loop reads CASSLFSSTDTQYF. In DNA form, the CDR3 reads TGTGCCAGCAGCTTATTTTCTAGCACAGATACGCAGTATTTT.

This clonotype has at least ten counts. The chain has TRBV12-3 or TRBV12-4 and TRBJ2-2; perhaps TRBD2 as D (6 bases). The CDR3 is 15 amino acids. The V gene lost 5 bases and the J gene lost 4 bases, with 14 bases spanning the gap. The CDR3 DNA sequence: TGTGCCAGCAGTCACCCCAGGACTATCACCGGGGAGCTGTTTTTT. This codes for CASSHPRTITGELFF.

About this clonotype itself: One junction end does not reproduce the germline sequence, and a read error may be involved. V gene TRBV7-2 combines with J gene TRBJ2-3, with D unclear. Germline V gene sequence: CDR1 SGHTA, CDR2 FQGNSA. CDR3 length: 13 residues. CDR3 sequence reads: CVSSEETGDTQYF. The DNA of the CDR3 is TGTGTCAGCAGCGAGGAGACGGGAGATACGCAGTATTTT.

The V and J genes are TRBV18 and TRBJ2-7; TRBD1 matches at 8 bases. Germline V gene data show CDR1 as KGHSH and CDR2 as LQKENI. V lost 3 bases to trimming and J lost 5 bases; unmatched junction nucleotides: 6. The CDR3 sequence is 14 residues long. The DNA for the CDR3 is TGTGCCAGCTCACCGCGGACAGGGACGGACGAGCAGTACTTC. It translates to CASSPRTGTDEQYF.

This clonotype was found a few times. The V call is TRBV12-2, the J call TRBJ2-3; the tabulated D call, TRBD2, remains unverified against the DNA. TRBV12-2 is a known pseudogene. The length of the CDR3 is 18 residues. Here the CDR3 reads CASRLARSGRSSTDTQYF. The CDR3 DNA follows: TGTGCAAGTCGCTTAGCGCGAAGCGGGAGGTCTAGCACAGATACGCAGTATTTT.

This clonotype was seen repeatedly, ten times or more. This sequence joins TRBV7-2 and TRBJ1-1; D might be TRBD1 (5 bases). Deletions cut 2 bases from V and 1 base from J, with 11 bases between. The CDR3 has 15 amino acids. Germline values: CDR1 SGHTA, CDR2 FQGNSA. The CDR3 spells CASSLLSTGNTEAFF. The DNA for the CDR3 is TGTGCCAGCAGCTTATTATCCACAGGGAACACTGAAGCTTTCTTT.

This clonotype was found many times. The V and J genes are TRBV11-2 and TRBJ1-4; D unclear. CDR1 is SGHAT, CDR2 FQNNGV, per germline. The CDR3 contains 15 residues. Trimming took off 3 bases at V and 3 bases at J, with 11 bases between the two ends. Here the CDR3 reads CASSFRGSSNEKLFF. In nucleotides, the CDR3 is TGTGCCAGCAGCTTCCGCGGGAGCTCTAATGAAAAACTGTTTTTT.

This clonotype appeared many times. This chain links TRBV28 with TRBJ2-5; 11 bases line up with TRBD1. V was clipped by 8 bases and J by 2 bases; unmatched bases: 7. Germline V CDR1 and CDR2: MDHEN, SYDVKM. The CDR3 loop spans 15 amino acids. CDR3 DNA: TGTGCCAGCCAGACGGACAGGGGGCTTCAAGAGACCCAGTACTTC. As protein: CASQTDRGLQETQYF. Complete variable domain (other parts from reference TRBV28 and TRBJ2-5): DVKVTQSSRYLVKRTGEKVFLECVQDMDHENMFWYRQDPGLGLRLIYFSYDVKMKEKGDIPEGYSVSREKKERFSLILESASTNQTSMYLCASQTDRGLQETQYFGPGTRLLVL.

This clonotype was picked up a small number of times. The rearrangement uses TRBV29-1 and TRBJ2-5, with D perhaps TRBD1 (5 bases). The CDR3 totals 19 residues. Per the germline V gene, CDR1 is SQVTM and CDR2 is ANQGSEA. Trimming stripped 4 bases from V and 1 base from J, with 28 bases between. CDR3 amino acids: CSVVPPPSDRKKLQETQYF. The CDR3 bases are TGCAGCGTTGTACCCCCCCCCTCAGACAGAAAAAAACTCCAAGAGACCCAGTACTTC.

This clonotype was seen a handful of times. The chain links TRBV3-1 to TRBJ2-1; the D gene is possibly TRBD2 (5 bases). Trimming shortened V by 2 bases and J by 6 bases, and 11 bases separated the two germline ends. CDR1 and CDR2 (germline): LGHDT, YNNKEL (reference sequence). CDR3 length equals 14 residues. CDR3 sequence: CASSQPPAVNEQFF. DNA of the CDR3: TGTGCCAGCAGCCAACCCCCAGCGGTCAATGAGCAGTTCTTC.

Many counts were recorded for this clonotype. V and J are TRBV7-9 and TRBJ1-1; no firm D call. Trimming removed 5 bases from V and 0 bases from J, with 28 bases in between. Germline CDR1 is SEHNR and CDR2 is FQNEAQ (reference sequence). CDR3 size: 20 residues. The CDR3 spells CASSKLDGSTKKFMNTEAFF. CDR3 nucleotide sequence: TGTGCCAGCAGCAAGTTGGACGGATCGACTAAAAAGTTCATGAACACTGAAGCTTTCTTT.

This clonotype was observed many times. The V and J genes are TRBV4-1 and TRBJ2-5; D possibly corresponds to TRBD2 (5 bases). Germline V CDR1 and CDR2: MGHRA, YSYEKL. The CDR3 runs 14 residues. Trimming removed 1 base at V and 0 bases at J, with 6 bases between. CDR3 sequence (DNA): TGCGCCAGCAGCCAAGTGCGGGACCAAGAGACCCAGTACTTC. Translation gives CASSQVRDQETQYF.

This clonotype was detected many times. The V call is TRBV4-3, the J call TRBJ2-3, with D possibly matching TRBD2 (5 bases). V was trimmed by 4 bases and J by 0 bases, leaving 14 bases between them. Per germline, CDR1 LGHNA and CDR2 YSLEER. This CDR3 contains 16 residues. As DNA, the CDR3 is TGCGCCAGCAGCCTTGAGCCGGGAACTAGCACAGATACGCAGTATTTT. It translates to CASSLEPGTSTDTQYF.